This T cell receptor (beta chain) was sequenced in a study of blood T cell repertoires in COVID-19. Sequencing used immunoSEQ multiplex PCR; TCRdb keeps in-frame clones, though not all of them. The sample holds a few hundred thousand clones, approximately 85% seen once. The V end lost 2 bases, the J end lost 5 bases, and 13 bases lay between the germline ends. Germline V gene sequence: CDR1 SGHRS, CDR2 YFSETQ. This CDR3 has 14 amino acids. The chain joins TRBV5-1 to TRBJ1-1; unclear D gene. The sequence came from a woman aged 25-40 years who had recovered from COVID-19. Sequencing was done on a sample of PBMCs or T cells enriched from blood (not recorded which). The CDR3 sequence is CASSLWGEETEAFF. The CDR3, as DNA: TGCGCCAGCAGCTTATGGGGAGAGGAAACTGAAGCTTTCTTT.